The 25 T cell receptor beta chains given below trace back to one sample, sequenced in a study of T cell responses to AZD1222 COVID-19 vaccine. Method: immunoSEQ multiplex PCR; TCRdb's copy keeps in-frame clones and lacks some. Among 100,000 or so clones listed, roughly 84% were seen once. Sequenced material: peripheral blood, taken on day 0 of AZD1222 vaccination. The receptors originated from an adult in good health.

This sequence joins TRBV19 and TRBJ1-1; 7 bases align to TRBD1. The V segment lost 4 bases and the J segment 1 base; nucleotides outside the gene matches: 9. In germline, CDR1 is LNHDA, CDR2 SQIVND (reference sequence). This CDR3 comprises 16 residues. The CDR3 here is CASSNLPGQANTEAFF. CDR3 DNA: TGTGCCAGTAGTAACCTCCCCGGACAGGCGAACACTGAAGCTTTCTTT.

The V call is TRBV11-3, the J call TRBJ2-2, with TRBD1 matching 7 bases. This CDR3 contains 16 residues. From germline, CDR1 is SGHNT and CDR2 YENEEA. V shed 5 bases, J shed 0 bases, and the junction held 6 bases outside the gene matches. The CDR3 nucleotides are TGTGCCAGCAGCCAAAGGACAGGTTCGAACACCGGGGAGCTGTTTTTT. Translated, it gives CASSQRTGSNTGELFF.

The chain carries TRBV6-5 and TRBJ1-2, with D possibly matching TRBD1 (5 bases). CDR3 length: 15 residues. Trimming cost V 3 bases and J 3 bases, with 14 bases left between them. The V gene's germline CDR1 is MNHEY and CDR2 SVGAGI. The CDR3 bases are TGTGCCAGCAGTTATCGTCGTCGGGGGGACTATGGCTACACCTTC. Protein: CASSYRRRGDYGYTF.

The chain recombines TRBV14 with TRBJ2-1; the D is unclear. Per germline, CDR1 SGHDN and CDR2 FVKESK. V lost 4 bases, J lost 5 bases, and 9 bases lay in between. The CDR3 runs 13 residues. The CDR3 reads CASSPRLNNEQFF. The CDR3 DNA follows: TGTGCCAGCAGCCCCCGCCTGAACAATGAGCAGTTCTTC.

The genes are TRBV9 and TRBJ2-3, with 9 bases fitting TRBD2. This CDR3 contains 16 residues. Trimming removed 0 bases from V and 3 bases from J; junction bases left unmatched: 5. Per germline, CDR1 SGDLS and CDR2 YYNGEE. CDR3 region: CASSVVPSGKTDTQYF. The CDR3, as DNA: TGTGCCAGCAGCGTAGTCCCTAGCGGGAAGACAGATACGCAGTATTTT.

This clone appeared once. The CDR3 sequence is CASSLASPRGGGELFF. The CDR3 DNA sequence: TGTGCCAGCAGCTTAGCTTCTCCGCGGGGTGGCGGGGAGCTGTTTTTT. The rearrangement uses TRBV7-2 and TRBJ2-2; a weak D match, TRBD2 (6 bases). The CDR3 covers 16 residues. Germline loops: CDR1 SGHTA, CDR2 FQGNSA. The V gene lost 0 bases and the J gene lost 7 bases, with 15 bases spanning the gap. Full variable domain (remainder filled in from reference TRBV7-2 and TRBJ2-2): GAGVSQSPSNKVTEKGKDVELRCDPISGHTALYWYRQSLGQGLEFLIYFQGNSAPDKSGLPSDRFSAERTGGSVSTLTIQRTQQEDSAVYLCASSLASPRGGGELFFGEGSRLTVL.

This clone was observed a handful of times. The chain combines TRBV3-1 (or the pseudogene TRBV3-2) with TRBJ2-7; the match to TRBD2 covers 12 bases. The germline CDR1 and CDR2 sequences are LGHDT and YNNKEL (reference sequence). The CDR3 totals 18 residues. The J segment lost 2 bases and the V segment lost 1 base, leaving 9 bases of the junction unmatched. The DNA of the CDR3 is TGTGCCAGCAGCCAAGCGACACCACCTAGCGGGAGGGCCTACGAGCAGTACTTC. It yields the protein CASSQATPPSGRAYEQYF.

The chain carries TRBV30 and TRBJ1-6; D uncertain. The CDR3 totals 13 residues. Between the trimmed V and J ends, which lost 3 bases and 7 bases, there was a span of 10 bases. From germline, CDR1 is GTSNPN and CDR2 SVGIG (reference sequence). The CDR3 DNA reads as TGTGCCTGGAGATTAGAGTTGAATTCACCCCTCCACTTT. It specifies CAWRLELNSPLHF. Drawing the rest from reference TRBV30 and TRBJ1-6, the complete variable domain is SQTIHQWPATLVQPVGSPLSLECTVEGTSNPNLYWYRQAAGRGLQLLFYSVGIGQISSEVPQNLSASRPQDRQFILSSKKLLLSDSGFYLCAWRLELNSPLHFGNGTRLTVT.

V is TRBV6-2 or TRBV6-3 and J is TRBJ2-1, with D unclear. The germline V and J ends were trimmed by 2 bases and 5 bases, with 10 bases remaining between them. Germline V lookup: CDR1 MNHEY, CDR2 SVGEGT. The CDR3 covers 14 residues. CDR3 region: CASSYVGRDNEQFF. CDR3 nucleotides: TGTGCCAGCAGTTACGTCGGAAGGGACAATGAGCAGTTCTTC.

This chain links TRBV7-3 with TRBJ1-6; perhaps TRBD1 as D (6 bases). CDR1 is SGHTA, CDR2 FQGTGA, per germline. The V end lost 2 bases, the J end lost 4 bases, and 18 bases lay between the germline ends. The length of the CDR3 is 18 residues. Here the CDR3 reads CASSLLPGGGQYNSPLHF. In DNA form, the CDR3 reads TGTGCCAGCAGCTTACTCCCTGGTGGGGGCCAATATAATTCACCCCTCCACTTT.

The rearrangement joins TRBV6-2 or TRBV6-3 to TRBJ1-5; no firm D call. V was pared by 3 bases and J by 6 bases, with 12 bases between. CDR3 length equals 14 residues. Germline V CDR1 and CDR2: MNHEY, SVGEGT. CDR3 bases: TGTGCCAGCAGTTATGAAGGATGGCGTCAGCCCCAGCATTTT. This translates into CASSYEGWRQPQHF.

The chain links TRBV10-3 to TRBJ2-2, with D unresolved. Trimming took off 2 bases at V and 1 base at J, with 8 bases between the two ends. This CDR3 spans 15 amino acids. Germline CDR1 ENHRY, CDR2 SYGVKD. The CDR3 reads CAISEPNRNTGELFF. Here the CDR3 DNA reads TGTGCCATCAGTGAGCCGAACAGGAACACCGGGGAGCTGTTTTTT.

This clone was seen just once. The chain uses TRBV19 and TRBJ1-1; 8 bases map to TRBD1. With 3 bases clipped from V and 4 bases from J, the junction kept 7 bases outside the gene matches. CDR1 is LNHDA, CDR2 SQIVND, per germline (reference sequence). The CDR3 is made up of 15 amino acids. The CDR3 protein is CASSISGQGSTEAFF. In nucleotides, the CDR3 is TGTGCCAGTAGTATCAGTGGACAGGGAAGCACTGAAGCTTTCTTT.

This clone appeared a single time. The J gene is TRBJ2-5, the V gene TRBV19; no clear D gene. Germline V gene sequence: CDR1 LNHDA, CDR2 SQIVND (reference sequence). The CDR3 loop spans 13 amino acids. Trimming shortened V by 2 bases and J by 4 bases, and 8 bases separated the two germline ends. The CDR3 nucleotides are TGTGCCAGTAGTATAATGGGAACAGAGACCCAGTACTTC. Its translation: CASSIMGTETQYF.

The chain is built from TRBV7-9 and TRBJ2-7; 9 nucleotides agree with TRBD1. V trimming: 1 base; J trimming: 4 bases; junction bases outside the gene matches: 5. Germline loops: CDR1 SEHNR, CDR2 FQNEAQ (reference sequence). The CDR3 has 15 amino acids. In DNA form, the CDR3 reads TGTGCCAGCAGCTTAGTCACAGGGGGCGTTTACGAGCAGTACTTC. This sequence encodes CASSLVTGGVYEQYF.

V and J are TRBV7-9 and TRBJ2-7; no clear D gene. This CDR3 region has 14 residues. Between the trimmed V and J ends, which lost 0 bases and 2 bases, there was a span of 8 bases. The V gene's germline CDR1 is SEHNR and CDR2 FQNEAQ (reference sequence). CDR3 amino acids: CASSLAVPPYEQYF. The CDR3 DNA is TGTGCCAGCAGCTTAGCGGTGCCCCCCTACGAGCAGTACTTC.

This sequence joins TRBV3-1 (or the pseudogene TRBV3-2) and TRBJ2-2; 8 bases agree with TRBD2. The V gene end was trimmed by 4 bases and the J gene end by 2 bases; junction bases not matched to a gene: 6. The CDR3 extends over 16 amino acids. CDR1 is LGHDT, CDR2 YNNKEL, per germline (reference sequence). The CDR3 region is CASSPRTSFNTGELFF. The CDR3 nucleotides are TGTGCCAGCAGCCCGCGGACTAGCTTTAACACCGGGGAGCTGTTTTTT.

The genes are TRBV6-5 and TRBJ2-3, with D perhaps matching TRBD1 (5 bases). Germline CDR1 is MNHEY and CDR2 is SVGAGI. The CDR3 contains 16 residues. The ends were cut back, 2 bases at V and 0 bases at J, with 12 bases in the middle. The CDR3 spells CASSYGAGTSTDTQYF. The CDR3 region has the DNA TGTGCCAGCAGTTACGGGGCAGGAACTAGCACAGATACGCAGTATTTT.

The count of this clone is one. This chain connects TRBV6-2 or TRBV6-3 to TRBJ1-1, with D unresolved. The CDR3 is made up of 19 amino acids. Germline CDR1 and CDR2: MNHEY and SVGEGT. Trimming removed 2 bases from V and 3 bases from J, with 25 bases in between. In nucleotides, the CDR3 is TGTGCCAGCAGTTACGTCGCAGGCTGGCATATCTCTGGGGACACTGAAGCTTTCTTT. This codes for CASSYVAGWHISGDTEAFF.

The chain joins TRBV6-2 or TRBV6-3 to TRBJ1-1; D unresolved. The CDR3 is made up of 14 amino acids. Germline CDR1 and CDR2: MNHEY and SVGEGT. Between the trimmed V and J ends, which lost 3 bases and 2 bases, there was a span of 10 bases. The CDR3 here is CASSYFSRNTEAFF. The CDR3 DNA reads TGTGCCAGCAGTTATTTTTCCAGAAACACTGAAGCTTTCTTT.

The chain employs TRBV7-2 and TRBJ2-1, with TRBD2 matching 11 bases. This CDR3 has 17 residues. Germline assignment: CDR1 SGHTA and CDR2 FQGNSA. V gave up 3 bases and J gave up 6 bases; unmatched junction bases: 10. The CDR3 nucleotides read TGTGCCAGCAGCTTGTCACTAGCGGGAGTAGAGGGCAATGAGCAGTTCTTC. This gives the protein CASSLSLAGVEGNEQFF.

The chain is built from TRBV7-3 and TRBJ2-3; D unclear. With 2 bases removed from V and 2 bases from J, the gap between germline ends came to 5 bases. This CDR3 is built from 13 residues. Germline lookup yields CDR1 SGHTA and CDR2 FQGTGA. CDR3 DNA sequence: TGTGCCAGCAGCTTACAGGACACAGATACGCAGTATTTT. It specifies CASSLQDTDTQYF.

In this sample, this clone turned up once. The chain carries TRBV3-1 (or the pseudogene TRBV3-2) and TRBJ1-3, with a possible D match to TRBD1 (6 bases). The CDR3 length is 13 residues. The V end lost 7 bases, the J end lost 4 bases, and 11 bases lay between the germline ends. Germline V gene data show CDR1 as LGHDT and CDR2 as YNNKEL (reference sequence). In DNA form, the CDR3 reads TGTGCCAGCACGATTAGGGGGGGAAACACCATATATTTT. It encodes CASTIRGGNTIYF.

This clone was counted between two and nine times. The chain uses TRBV4-2 and TRBJ2-2; D not certain. The V and J ends lost 2 bases and 1 base respectively, with 8 bases between them. The CDR3 is 15 residues long. Per the germline V gene, CDR1 is LGHNA and CDR2 is YNFKEQ. The CDR3: CASSQKTENTGELFF. CDR3 coding DNA: TGTGCCAGCAGCCAAAAGACTGAGAACACCGGGGAGCTGTTTTTT.

The chain joins TRBV28 to TRBJ2-3; D gene ambiguous. From germline, CDR1 is MDHEN and CDR2 SYDVKM. The CDR3 runs 12 residues. Trimming stripped 7 bases from V and 3 bases from J, with 8 bases between. CDR3 region: CASKPTTDTQYF. Written as DNA, the CDR3 is TGTGCCAGCAAGCCTACGACAGATACGCAGTATTTT.